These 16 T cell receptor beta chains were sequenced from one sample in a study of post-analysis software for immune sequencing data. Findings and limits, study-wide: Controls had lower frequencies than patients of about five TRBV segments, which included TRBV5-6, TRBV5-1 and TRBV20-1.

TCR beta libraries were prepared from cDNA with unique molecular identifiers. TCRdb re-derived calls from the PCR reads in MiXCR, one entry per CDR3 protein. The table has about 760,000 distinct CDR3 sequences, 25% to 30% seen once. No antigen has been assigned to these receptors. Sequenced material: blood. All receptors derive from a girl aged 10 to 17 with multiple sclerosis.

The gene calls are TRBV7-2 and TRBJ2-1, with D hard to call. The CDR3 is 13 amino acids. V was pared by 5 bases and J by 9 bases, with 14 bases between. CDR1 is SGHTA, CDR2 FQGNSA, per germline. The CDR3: CASSPRTFFEQFF. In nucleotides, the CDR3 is TGTGCCAGCAGCCCAAGGACCTTTTTTGAGCAGTTCTTC. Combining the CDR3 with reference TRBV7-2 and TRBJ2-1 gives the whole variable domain GAGVSQSPSNKVTEKGKDVELRCDPISGHTALYWYRQSLGQGLEFLIYFQGNSAPDKSGLPSDRFSAERTGGSVSTLTIQRTQQEDSAVYLCASSPRTFFEQFFGPGTRLTVL.

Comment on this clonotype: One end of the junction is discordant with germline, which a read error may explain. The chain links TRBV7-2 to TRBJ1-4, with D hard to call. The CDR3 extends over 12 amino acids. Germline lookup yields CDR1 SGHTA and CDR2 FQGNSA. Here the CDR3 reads CASSSPGEKRFF. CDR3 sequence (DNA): TGTGCCAGCAGCTCCCCAGGTGAAAAACGGTTTTTT. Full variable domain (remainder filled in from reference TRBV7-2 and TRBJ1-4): GAGVSQSPSNKVTEKGKDVELRCDPISGHTALYWYRQSLGQGLEFLIYFQGNSAPDKSGLPSDRFSAERTGGSVSTLTIQRTQQEDSAVYLCASSSPGEKRFFGSGTQLSVL.

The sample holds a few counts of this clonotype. The DNA for the CDR3 is TGTGCCAGCAGCTTAGTAGCGGCCGCCACAGATACGCAGTATTTT. Its translation is CASSLVAAATDTQYF. The chain uses TRBV11-2 and TRBJ2-3; a possible D gene is TRBD2 (6 bases). CDR1 SGHAT and CDR2 FQNNGV come from the germline V gene. CDR3 length equals 15 residues. V lost 1 base to trimming and J lost 2 bases, with 10 bases between them.

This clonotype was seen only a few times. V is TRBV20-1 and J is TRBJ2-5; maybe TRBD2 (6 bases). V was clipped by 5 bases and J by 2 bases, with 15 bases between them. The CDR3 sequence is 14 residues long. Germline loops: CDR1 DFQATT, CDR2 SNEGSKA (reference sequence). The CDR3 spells CSAPPAGTQETQYF. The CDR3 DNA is TGCAGTGCTCCCCCGGCGGGGACTCAAGAGACCCAGTACTTC.

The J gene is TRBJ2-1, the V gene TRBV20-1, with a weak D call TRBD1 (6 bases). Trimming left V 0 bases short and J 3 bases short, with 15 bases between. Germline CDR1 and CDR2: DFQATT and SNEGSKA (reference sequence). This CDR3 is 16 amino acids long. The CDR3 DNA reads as TGCAGTGCTAGAGAGAATCCGGGACACAGCTACAATGAGCAGTTCTTC. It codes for CSARENPGHSYNEQFF.

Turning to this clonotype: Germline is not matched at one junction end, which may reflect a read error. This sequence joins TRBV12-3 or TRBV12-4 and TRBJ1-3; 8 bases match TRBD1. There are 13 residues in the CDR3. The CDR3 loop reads CASRTGAANAIYF. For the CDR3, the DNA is TGTGCCAGCAGGACAGGGGCGGCAAACGCCATATATTTT.

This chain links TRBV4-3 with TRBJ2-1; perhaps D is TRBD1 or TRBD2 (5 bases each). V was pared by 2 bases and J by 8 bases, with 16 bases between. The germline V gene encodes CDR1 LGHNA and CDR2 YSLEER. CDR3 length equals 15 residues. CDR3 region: CASSQPGPQRHEQFF. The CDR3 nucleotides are TGCGCCAGCAGCCAACCGGGACCTCAAAGGCATGAGCAGTTCTTC.

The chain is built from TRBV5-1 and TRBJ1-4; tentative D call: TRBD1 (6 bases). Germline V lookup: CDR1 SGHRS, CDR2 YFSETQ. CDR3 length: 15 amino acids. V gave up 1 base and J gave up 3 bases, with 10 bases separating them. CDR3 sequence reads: CASSLWTEPNEKLFF. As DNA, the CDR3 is TGCGCCAGCAGCTTGTGGACAGAGCCTAATGAAAAACTGTTTTTT. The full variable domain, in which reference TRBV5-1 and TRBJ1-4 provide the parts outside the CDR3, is KAGVTQTPRYLIKTRGQQVTLSCSPISGHRSVSWYQQTPGQGLQFLFEYFSETQRNKGNFPGRFSGRQFSNSRSEMNVSTLELGDSALYLCASSLWTEPNEKLFFGSGTQLSVL.

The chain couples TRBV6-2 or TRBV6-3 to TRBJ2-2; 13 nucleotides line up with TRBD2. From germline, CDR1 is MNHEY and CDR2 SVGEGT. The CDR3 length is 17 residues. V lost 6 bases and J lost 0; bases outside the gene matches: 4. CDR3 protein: CASSRGLAGANTGELFF. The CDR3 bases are TGTGCCAGCAGCCGAGGACTAGCGGGGGCGAACACCGGGGAGCTGTTTTTT.

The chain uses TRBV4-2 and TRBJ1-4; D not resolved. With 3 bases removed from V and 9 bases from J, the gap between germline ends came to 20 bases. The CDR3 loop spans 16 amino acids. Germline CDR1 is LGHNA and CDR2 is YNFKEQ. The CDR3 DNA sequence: TGTGCCAGCAGCCACGAGAGGTCCTTGGGTACTCAAAAACTGTTTTTT. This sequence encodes CASSHERSLGTQKLFF.

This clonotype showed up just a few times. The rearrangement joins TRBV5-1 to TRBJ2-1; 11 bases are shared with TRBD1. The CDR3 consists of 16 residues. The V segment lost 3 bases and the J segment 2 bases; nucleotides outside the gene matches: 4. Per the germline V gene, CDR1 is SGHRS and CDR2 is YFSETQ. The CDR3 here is CASSSGTGGTYNEQFF. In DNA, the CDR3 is TGCGCCAGCAGCTCCGGGACAGGGGGAACCTACAATGAGCAGTTCTTC.

The CDR3 DNA reads as TGTGCCAGCAGTCCCGGCCGGGGGGCCGCTAGCACAGATACGCAGTATTTT. The encoded protein is CASSPGRGAASTDTQYF. The chain carries TRBV27 and TRBJ2-3; TRBD2 might be the D (7 bases). Germline V gene data show CDR1 as MNHEY and CDR2 as SMNVEV (reference sequence). CDR3 length equals 17 residues. V was trimmed by 5 bases and J by 0 bases, leaving 18 bases between them.

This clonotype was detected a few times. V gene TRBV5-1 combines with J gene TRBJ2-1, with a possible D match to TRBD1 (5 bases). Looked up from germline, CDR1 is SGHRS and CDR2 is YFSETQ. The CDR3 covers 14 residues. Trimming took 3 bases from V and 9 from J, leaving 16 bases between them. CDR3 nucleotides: TGCGCCAGCAGCTCAAGCAGGGATAGGGTTGAGCAGTTCTTC. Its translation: CASSSSRDRVEQFF.

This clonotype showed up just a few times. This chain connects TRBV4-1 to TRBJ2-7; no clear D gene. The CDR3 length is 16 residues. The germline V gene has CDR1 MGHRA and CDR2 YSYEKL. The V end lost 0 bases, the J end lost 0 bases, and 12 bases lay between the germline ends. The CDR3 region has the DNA TGCGCCAGCAGCCAAGATCTTGGTGGCACCTCCTACGAGCAGTACTTC. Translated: CASSQDLGGTSYEQYF.

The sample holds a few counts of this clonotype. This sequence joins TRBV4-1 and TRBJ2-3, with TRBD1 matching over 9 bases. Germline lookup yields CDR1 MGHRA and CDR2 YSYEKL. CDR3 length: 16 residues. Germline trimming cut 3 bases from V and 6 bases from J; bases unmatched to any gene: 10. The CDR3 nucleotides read TGCGCCAGCAGCCAGGTACACGAAGACAGGGGGGATACGCAGTATTTT. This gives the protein CASSQVHEDRGDTQYF.

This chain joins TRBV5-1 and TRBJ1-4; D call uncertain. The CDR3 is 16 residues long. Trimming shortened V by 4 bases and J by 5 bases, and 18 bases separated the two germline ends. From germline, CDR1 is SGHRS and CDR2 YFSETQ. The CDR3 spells CASSPGSGLINEKLFF. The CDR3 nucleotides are TGCGCCAGCAGCCCCGGTAGTGGGTTAATAAATGAAAAACTGTTTTTT.